One and the same sample provided the 20 T cell receptor beta chains below, sequenced in a study of cytomegalovirus exposure and HLA in healthy donors. The PCR was carried out with 60 Vbeta primers and 13 Jbeta primers. Sequencing was performed with immunoSEQ multiplex PCR; in TCRdb, only in-frame clones are kept and a portion is missing. This table holds under 200,000 clones, around 77% found once. Sequencing input: PBMCs. The receptor set was obtained from a man aged 55 to 69 in good health and CMV-seronegative.

This clone appeared a single time. The chain uses TRBV15 and TRBJ2-1, with 11 bases matching TRBD2. This CDR3 region has 18 residues. From germline, CDR1 is LNHNV and CDR2 YYDKDF (reference sequence). With 3 bases clipped from V and 4 bases from J, the junction kept 11 bases outside the gene matches. The CDR3 loop is CATSRRGTSGGEYNEQFF. For the CDR3, the DNA is TGTGCCACCAGCAGGAGAGGAACTAGCGGGGGAGAGTACAATGAGCAGTTCTTC.

The J gene is TRBJ2-1, the V gene TRBV18, with a weak D call TRBD1 (6 bases). Germline values: CDR1 KGHSH, CDR2 LQKENI. The ends were cut back, 0 bases at V and 4 bases at J, with 13 bases in the middle. CDR3 length: 16 residues. The DNA for the CDR3 is TGTGCCAGCTCACCACCGGGTCCTAGGGGGTACAATGAGCAGTTCTTC. This translates into CASSPPGPRGYNEQFF.

In this sample, this clone turned up a few times. The V and J genes are TRBV6-1 and TRBJ1-1; 9 bases align to TRBD1. After removal of 8 bases from V and 11 bases from J, the junction contained 3 bases not matched to a gene. Germline values: CDR1 MNHNS, CDR2 SASEGT. The CDR3 has 10 residues. The CDR3 nucleotides read TGTGCCAGCGGAGACAGGGGGGCTTTCTTT. This sequence encodes CASGDRGAFF.

This chain joins TRBV6-5 and TRBJ1-1, with a tentative D call TRBD1 (5 bases). From germline, CDR1 is MNHEY and CDR2 SVGAGI. V was cut by 9 bases and J by 4 bases, with 18 bases left in between. This CDR3 contains 14 residues. The CDR3 spells CASGVQTVPTEAFF. The CDR3 coding sequence is TGTGCCAGTGGGGTCCAGACAGTTCCCACTGAAGCTTTCTTT.

This chain uses TRBV6-5 with TRBJ1-4; weak D call: TRBD1 (6 bases). Germline CDR1 MNHEY, CDR2 SVGAGI. The CDR3 totals 15 residues. With 0 bases removed from V and 7 bases from J, the gap between germline ends came to 12 bases. The CDR3 region is CASSYSPGASEKLFF. In DNA form, the CDR3 reads TGTGCCAGCAGTTACTCTCCAGGGGCGAGTGAAAAACTGTTTTTT.

The V and J genes are TRBV20-1 and TRBJ2-5; D gene unclear. Germline loops: CDR1 DFQATT, CDR2 SNEGSKA (reference sequence). This CDR3 region has 11 residues. Trimming stripped 5 bases from V and 4 bases from J, with 8 bases between. This CDR3 is CSAPRSETQYF. In nucleotides, the CDR3 is TGCAGTGCTCCGAGATCAGAGACCCAGTACTTC.

This chain links TRBV9 with TRBJ2-1; TRBD1 might be the D (6 bases). The germline V gene encodes CDR1 SGDLS and CDR2 YYNGEE. The CDR3 loop spans 15 amino acids. V lost 2 bases and J lost 4, with 13 bases in between. For the CDR3, the DNA is TGTGCCAGCAGCGTCAAGGGGGAAGTATACAATGAGCAGTTCTTC. Its protein is CASSVKGEVYNEQFF.

Only a few counts were recorded for this clone. The V gene is TRBV7-9, the J gene TRBJ1-1; the D gene is possibly TRBD1 (5 bases). V lost 1 base and J 1 base, leaving 10 bases between the germline ends. The CDR3 totals 15 residues. Per germline, CDR1 SEHNR and CDR2 FQNEAQ (reference sequence). CDR3 in DNA: TGTGCCAGCAGCTTAGGTGGGGCGGCGAACACTGAAGCTTTCTTT. Translation: CASSLGGAANTEAFF.

V gene TRBV28 combines with J gene TRBJ2-7; the D gene is possibly TRBD2 (5 bases). Trimming shortened V by 2 bases and J by 5 bases, and 13 bases separated the two germline ends. This CDR3 is 14 amino acids long. Germline V CDR1 and CDR2: MDHEN, SYDVKM. The CDR3 DNA is TGTGCCAGCAGTTTAGGAGGAGGCTTCCACGAGCAGTACTTC. This translates into CASSLGGGFHEQYF.

V and J are TRBV27 and TRBJ2-7, with 7 bases identical to TRBD2. CDR1 and CDR2 (germline): MNHEY, SMNVEV (reference sequence). V dropped 3 bases and J dropped 7; count of bases not matched to a gene: 3. The CDR3 runs to 12 residues. CDR3 amino acids: CASSLGEGEQYF. CDR3 DNA: TGTGCCAGCAGTTTGGGGGAGGGAGAGCAGTACTTC.

A few counts support this clone. The chain is built from TRBV5-6 and TRBJ2-5; the D gene is possibly TRBD2 (5 bases). The CDR3 runs to 16 residues. CDR1 is SGHDT, CDR2 YYEEEE, per germline. V lost 1 base, J lost 7 bases, and 20 bases lay in between. The CDR3 DNA follows: TGTGCCAGCAGCTTGAAAGGTTGGTCAGACGAGGGGACCCAGTACTTC. The encoded protein is CASSLKGWSDEGTQYF.

In its sample, this clone ranks as medium-sized. The chain couples TRBV6-1 to TRBJ1-4; possibly TRBD1 for D (6 bases). This CDR3 region has 14 residues. Per the germline V gene, CDR1 is MNHNS and CDR2 is SASEGT. Trimming cost V 6 bases and J 6 bases, with 14 bases left between them. CDR3: CASSIDRSYEKLFF. The DNA for the CDR3 is TGTGCCAGCAGCATCGACAGGTCTTATGAAAAACTGTTTTTT.

The chain links TRBV19 to TRBJ2-3, with a weak D call TRBD2 (5 bases). This CDR3 comprises 15 residues. Trimming stripped 4 bases from V and 6 bases from J, with 17 bases between. Germline V gene data show CDR1 as LNHDA and CDR2 as SQIVND (reference sequence). CDR3 loop: CASSRLAGGVDTQYF. In nucleotides, the CDR3 is TGTGCCAGTAGTAGGCTAGCTGGAGGAGTGGATACGCAGTATTTT.

CDR3 region: CASSPTGLEQYF. As DNA, the CDR3 is TGTGCCAGCTCACCGACAGGGCTCGAGCAGTACTTC. This chain joins TRBV18 and TRBJ2-7; the match to TRBD1 covers 7 bases. The germline CDR1 and CDR2 sequences are KGHSH and LQKENI. This CDR3 region has 12 residues. With V trimmed by 3 bases and J by 6 bases, 2 bases remained unmatched.

This clone was observed a few times. The chain combines TRBV9 with TRBJ2-2, with D possibly matching TRBD1 (5 bases). CDR3 length equals 14 residues. The germline gives CDR1 SGDLS, CDR2 YYNGEE. Trimming pared 6 bases from V and 4 bases from J, leaving 13 bases between. This chain's CDR3 is CASTWDGATGELFF. CDR3 sequence (DNA): TGTGCCAGCACGTGGGATGGGGCCACCGGGGAGCTGTTTTTT.

The chain uses TRBV5-4 and TRBJ1-6, with 7 bases that match TRBD1. Germline V gene sequence: CDR1 SGHNT, CDR2 YYREEE (reference sequence). CDR3 length: 14 amino acids. The trim removed 0 bases at V and 10 bases at J, leaving 4 bases unmatched. The CDR3 protein is CASSLEGAASPLHF. Here the CDR3 DNA reads TGTGCCAGCAGCTTGGAGGGGGCGGCCTCACCCCTCCACTTT.

The V and J genes are TRBV19 and TRBJ1-1; 8 positions match TRBD1. V shed 2 bases, J shed 5 bases, and the junction held 4 bases outside the gene matches. The CDR3 is 14 amino acids. Germline loops: CDR1 LNHDA, CDR2 SQIVND (reference sequence). The CDR3 reads CASSIMDRATEAFF. In nucleotides, the CDR3 is TGTGCCAGTAGTATAATGGACAGGGCTACTGAAGCTTTCTTT.

The CDR3 DNA sequence: TGTGCCAGCAGTTTTGGGGCTCGAGGCTACACCTTC. Amino acids: CASSFGARGYTF. The rearrangement uses TRBV28 and TRBJ1-2; possibly TRBD1 for D (5 bases). Trimming shortened V by 3 bases and J by 8 bases, and 10 bases separated the two germline ends. CDR1 is MDHEN and CDR2 is SYDVKM in the germline V gene. This CDR3 contains 12 residues.

The chain is built from TRBV10-3 and TRBJ2-1, with 9 positions matching TRBD2. CDR3 length equals 14 residues. Germline trimming cut 5 bases from V and 7 bases from J; bases unmatched to any gene: 6. Germline assignment: CDR1 ENHRY and CDR2 SYGVKD. CDR3 coding DNA: TGTGCCATCAGTTTAGCGGGAGTCGTGAATGAGCAGTTCTTC. This encodes CAISLAGVVNEQFF.

The chain joins TRBV19 to TRBJ2-2; possible D gene TRBD1, 6 bases. This CDR3 region has 13 residues. Germline V CDR1 and CDR2: LNHDA, SQIVND (reference sequence). With 6 bases removed from V and 5 bases from J, the gap between germline ends came to 10 bases. The CDR3 region is CASRITGTGELFF. CDR3 coding DNA: TGTGCCAGTAGGATTACAGGGACCGGGGAGCTGTTTTTT.